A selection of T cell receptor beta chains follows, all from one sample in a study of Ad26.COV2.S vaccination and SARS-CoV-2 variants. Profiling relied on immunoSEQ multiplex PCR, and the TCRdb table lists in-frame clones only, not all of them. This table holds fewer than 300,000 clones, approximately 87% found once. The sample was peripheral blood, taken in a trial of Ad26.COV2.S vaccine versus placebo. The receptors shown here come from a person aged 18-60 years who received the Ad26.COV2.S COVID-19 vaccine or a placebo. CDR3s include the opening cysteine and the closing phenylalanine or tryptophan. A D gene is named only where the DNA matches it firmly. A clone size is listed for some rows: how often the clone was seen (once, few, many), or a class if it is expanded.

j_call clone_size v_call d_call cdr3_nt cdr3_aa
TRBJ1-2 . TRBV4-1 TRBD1 TGCGCCAGCAGCCCTTCCTGGACAGGACTCAACTATGGCTACACCTTC CASSPSWTGLNYGYTF
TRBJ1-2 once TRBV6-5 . TGTGCCAGCAGGTTGGCCCTACCTTCTAACTATGGCTACACCTTC CASRLALPSNYGYTF
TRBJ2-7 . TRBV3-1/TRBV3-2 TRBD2 TGTGCCAGCAGCCAAGTGTCTAGCGGGGCCTACGAGCAGTACTTC CASSQVSSGAYEQYF
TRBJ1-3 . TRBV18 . TGTGCCAGCTCATCAAGCTCTGGAAACACCATATATTTT CASSSSSGNTIYF
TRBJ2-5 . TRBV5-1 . TGCGCCAGCAGCTTGGTCCGGGGGAAGGAGGAGACCCAGTACTTC CASSLVRGKEETQYF
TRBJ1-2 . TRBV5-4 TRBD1 TGTGCCAGCAGTTCGGACAGGAGTCGCAACTATGGCTACACCTTC CASSSDRSRNYGYTF
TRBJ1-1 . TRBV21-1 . TGTGCCAGCAGCAAAGCGGTAGGGGCTTCCAACACTGAAGCTTTCTTT CASSKAVGASNTEAFF
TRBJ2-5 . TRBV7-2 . TGTGCCAGCAGCCTAGGGACCCCGGGTTCGACCCAGTACTTC CASSLGTPGSTQYF
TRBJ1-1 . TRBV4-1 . TGCGCCAGCAGCCAGCAACCGGGAAAGAACACTGAAGCTTTCTTT CASSQQPGKNTEAFF
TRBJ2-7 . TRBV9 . TGTGCCAGCAGCGTAGGAAGTCTAGGCGAGCAGTACTTC CASSVGSLGEQYF
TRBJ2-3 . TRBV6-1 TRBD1 TGTGCCAGCAGTGAAGAGTACAGGGGATTTTCAGATACGCAGTATTTT CASSEEYRGFSDTQYF
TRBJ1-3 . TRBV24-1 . TGTGCCGGCACTTTAGGAAACACCATATATTTT CAGTLGNTIYF
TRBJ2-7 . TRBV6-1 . TGTGCCAGCAGTGAAGATGGGGTCTGGAGCTCCTACGAGCAGTACTTC CASSEDGVWSSYEQYF
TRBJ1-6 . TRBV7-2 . TGTGCCAGCAGCTTAAGGGCGGGGAGCTCCTATAATTCACCCCTCCACTTT CASSLRAGSSYNSPLHF
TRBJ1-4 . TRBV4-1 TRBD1 TGCGCCAGCACCGGGCAGGGGGGATTGTATAATGAAAAACTGTTTTTT CASTGQGGLYNEKLFF
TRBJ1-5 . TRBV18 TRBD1 TGTGCCAGCTCACTCGTGGGACAGGGGAATCAGCCCCAGCATTTT CASSLVGQGNQPQHF
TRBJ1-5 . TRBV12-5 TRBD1 TGTGCTAGTGGTTTGGACAGGGGAGGGGGTCAGCCCCAGCATTTT CASGLDRGGGQPQHF
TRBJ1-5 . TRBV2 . TGTGCCAGCAGTGACGAAGGGGGTCAGCCCCAGCATTTT CASSDEGGQPQHF
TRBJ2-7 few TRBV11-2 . TGTGCCAGCACCCAGTTTGGGGGGAAAAGGGGTTCCGAGCAGTACTTC CASTQFGGKRGSEQYF
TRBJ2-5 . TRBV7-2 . TGTGCCAGCAGCTTATGGACAGAAGAGACCCAGTACTTC CASSLWTEETQYF
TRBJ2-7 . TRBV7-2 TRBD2 TGTGCCAGCAGCTTAGCCGCGGGGGGCCCCTACGAGCAGTACTTC CASSLAAGGPYEQYF
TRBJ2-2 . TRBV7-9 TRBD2 TGTGCCAGCAAGCCCGGGAGGGTCGGGGAGCTGTTTTTT CASKPGRVGELFF
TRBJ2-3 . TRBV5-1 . TGCGCCAGCAGCCCAGGGTCAGCTACGCAGTATTTT CASSPGSATQYF
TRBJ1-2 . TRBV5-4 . TGTGCCAGCACCGCGGGGGGGGCGGCCTATGGCTACACCTTC CASTAGGAAYGYTF
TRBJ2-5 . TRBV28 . TGTGCCAGCGAAGGGATTCGCGGGCAAGAGACCCAGTACTTC CASEGIRGQETQYF
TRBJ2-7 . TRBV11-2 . TGTGCCAGCAGCCTGGGTCACGAGCAGTACTTC CASSLGHEQYF
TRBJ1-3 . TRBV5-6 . TGTGCCAGCAGACCATTTCGGGGGACGTACGGAAACACCATATATTTT CASRPFRGTYGNTIYF
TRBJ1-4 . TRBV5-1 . TGCGCCAGCAGCTTGTCAGGCGTTGGGGAGGAAAAACTGTTTTTT CASSLSGVGEEKLFF
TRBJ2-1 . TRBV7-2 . TGTGCCAGCAGCCGAAGGTCGGGGGAGCAGTTCTTC CASSRRSGEQFF
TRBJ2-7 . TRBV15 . TGTGCCACCAGCCGGATGTCCTACGAGCAGTACTTC CATSRMSYEQYF
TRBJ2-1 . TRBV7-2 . TGTGCCAGCAGCCCCCAGGGTCCAGGGACGGGGAATGAGCAGTTCTTC CASSPQGPGTGNEQFF
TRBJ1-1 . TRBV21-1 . TGTGCCAGCAGCAAAGACCAAAGGACTGAAGCTTTCTTT CASSKDQRTEAFF
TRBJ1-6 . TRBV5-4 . TGTGCCAGCAGCTCCGGACAGAGATATTCACCCCTCCACTTT CASSSGQRYSPLHF
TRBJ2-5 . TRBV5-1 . TGCGCCAGCAGTCCTCTAGGGCCCGGGACCCAGTACTTC CASSPLGPGTQYF
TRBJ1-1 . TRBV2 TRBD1 TGTGCCAGCACCGGACAGGGGGCGCTAACTGAAGCTTTCTTT CASTGQGALTEAFF
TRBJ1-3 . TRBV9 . TGTGCCAGCAGCCGTCTGGGGACACCTGGAAACACCATATATTTT CASSRLGTPGNTIYF
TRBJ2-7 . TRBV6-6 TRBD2 TGTGCCAGCAGCCTACCGGGGAGGGTCTACGAGCAGTACTTC CASSLPGRVYEQYF
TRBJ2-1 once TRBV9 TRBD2 TGTGCCAGCAGCCCCGGCGCGGGAGGAATCCAGAATGAGCAGTTCTTC CASSPGAGGIQNEQFF
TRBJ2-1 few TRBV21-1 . TGTGCCAACAGACAGGGGTTGAGCATGGATGAGCAGTTCTTC CANRQGLSMDEQFF
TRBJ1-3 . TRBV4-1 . TGCGCCAGCAGCCAAGGGGGCCTCGGAAACACCATATATTTT CASSQGGLGNTIYF
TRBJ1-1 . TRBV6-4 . TGTGCCAGCAGGCCCCGGGGTGCGAACACTGAAGCTTTCTTT CASRPRGANTEAFF
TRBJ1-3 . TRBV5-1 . TGCGCCAGCAGCTTGGCCGGGGTCGGAAACACCATATATTTT CASSLAGVGNTIYF
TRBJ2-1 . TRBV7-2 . TGTGCCAGCACCCCTAGTGGGTCCTACTCCTACAATGAGCAGTTCTTC CASTPSGSYSYNEQFF
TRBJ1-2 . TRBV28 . TGTGCCAGCAGTGTGGGGTTCTATGGCTACACCTTC CASSVGFYGYTF
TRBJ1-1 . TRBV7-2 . TGTGCCAGCAGCTTAGGTGCGCAGCGAAACACTGAAGCTTTCTTT CASSLGAQRNTEAFF
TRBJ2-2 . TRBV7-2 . TGTGCCAGCAGCTTAGTAGGACTAACGAACACCGGGGAGCTGTTTTTT CASSLVGLTNTGELFF
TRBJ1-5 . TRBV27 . TGTGCCAGCAGTTTAAATGGTCAGCCCCAGCATTTT CASSLNGQPQHF
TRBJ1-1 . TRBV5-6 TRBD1 TGTGCCAGCAGCCAGGGACAGATCGCTGAAGCTTTCTTT CASSQGQIAEAFF
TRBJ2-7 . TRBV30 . TGTGCCTGGAGTACAGGCTCCTACGAGCAGTACTTC CAWSTGSYEQYF
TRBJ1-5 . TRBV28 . TGTGCCAGCACTCCCGGGGTTAATAGCAATCAGCCCCAGCATTTT CASTPGVNSNQPQHF
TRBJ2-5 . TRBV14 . TGTGCCAGCAGCCAAGCCCCCTCTGGATGGATGAGAAAGACCCAGTACTTC CASSQAPSGWMRKTQYF
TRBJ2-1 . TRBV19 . TGTGCCAGTAGCCCCCGGGCCGGGACCGCGCAGTTCTTC CASSPRAGTAQFF
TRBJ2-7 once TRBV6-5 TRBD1 TGTGCCAGCAGTACCGGGACAGCCTACGAGCAGTACTTC CASSTGTAYEQYF
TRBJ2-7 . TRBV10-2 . TGCGCCAGCAGTGAACAGGGCTACGAGCAGTACTTC CASSEQGYEQYF
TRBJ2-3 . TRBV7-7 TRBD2 TGTGCCAGCAGCTTAGCGGCGGGAGCCCAAGATACGCAGTATTTT CASSLAAGAQDTQYF
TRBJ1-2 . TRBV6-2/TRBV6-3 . TGTGCCAGCAGTAGAAGCCTGGAAAACTATGGCTACACCTTC CASSRSLENYGYTF
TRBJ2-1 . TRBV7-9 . TGTGCCAGCAGCTTAGAGGAGACCCTCTACAATGAGCAGTTCTTC CASSLEETLYNEQFF
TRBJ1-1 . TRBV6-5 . TGTGCCAGCATCCCGACATCTATGAACACTGAAGCTTTCTTT CASIPTSMNTEAFF